Each of the 18 T cell receptor beta chains below was sequenced from the same sample in a study of blood T cells in healthy people across ages. A second PCR, run for about 7 to 11 cycles, used a sample-barcoded 5' primer plus a J-beta primer mix. TCRdb analysed the 5' RACE reads with MiXCR anew, one entry per CDR3 protein. The table lists roughly 500,000 distinct CDR3 sequences, 25% to 30% of them singletons, with less than 20% in the top ten. Sequencing was performed on blood. The receptors come from a woman in her seventies in good health.

This clonotype was counted between two and nine times. The rearrangement links TRBV10-3 to TRBJ1-3; no clear D gene. V was clipped by 8 bases and J by 0 bases, with 11 bases between them. The CDR3 covers 14 residues. Germline-derived CDR1 and CDR2 are ENHRY and SYGVKD. The CDR3: CAIARKVSGNTIYF. In nucleotides, the CDR3 is TGTGCCATCGCTAGAAAGGTCTCTGGAAACACCATATATTTT.

This clonotype was recorded a few times. DNA for the CDR3: TGTGCCTCTCATGGGGTGTCCTACGAGCAGTACTTC. Protein sequence: CASHGVSYEQYF. The chain links TRBV28 to TRBJ2-5; D ambiguous. With the DNA end fitting TRBJ2-7 better, the J assignment may be wrong. Germline V gene lookup returns CDR1 MDHEN and CDR2 SYDVKM. The CDR3 spans 12 residues.

The rearrangement joins TRBV20-1 to TRBJ2-6; D not certain. Germline values: CDR1 DFQATT, CDR2 SNEGSKA (reference sequence). Trimming took 3 bases from V and 2 from J, leaving 8 bases between them. CDR3 length: 14 amino acids. CDR3 bases: TGCAGTGCTAGCTCCCTCACTGGGGCCAACGTCCTGACTTTC. This sequence encodes CSASSLTGANVLTF.

The chain uses TRBV3-1 and TRBJ2-3; D is perhaps TRBD2 (5 bases). The germline V and J ends were trimmed by 7 bases and 0 bases, with 11 bases remaining between them. Germline V CDR1 and CDR2: LGHDT, YNNKEL (reference sequence). This CDR3 comprises 14 residues. CDR3 in amino acids: CASKNGISTDTQYF. CDR3 bases: TGTGCCAGCAAGAACGGGATTAGCACAGATACGCAGTATTTT.

This clonotype was detected a few times. This rearrangement joins TRBV7-2 to TRBJ1-3; D is perhaps TRBD1 (5 bases). Germline V gives CDR1 SGHTA, CDR2 FQGNSA. Trimming removed 2 bases from V and 2 bases from J, with 10 bases in between. CDR3 length equals 15 residues. For the CDR3, the DNA is TGTGCCAGCAGCTTAATAGTCAGGGCTGGAAACACCATATATTTT. Translating it yields CASSLIVRAGNTIYF.

With regard to this clonotype: Because it lacks the conserved phenylalanine or tryptophan at the end, this CDR3 is likely a read error. The genes are TRBV14 and TRBJ1-2; D unresolved. Trimming removed 9 bases at V and 6 bases at J, with 14 bases between. There are 12 residues in the CDR3. CDR1 is SGHDN, CDR2 FVKESK, per germline. The CDR3 protein is CASGKEGDGYTL. CDR3 bases: TGTGCCAGTGGCAAGGAGGGCGATGGCTACACCCTC.

This clonotype has a count of ten or more. This chain joins TRBV4-3 and TRBJ1-2; D may be TRBD1 (5 bases). The CDR3 contains 15 residues. Trimming removed 6 bases from V and 3 bases from J, with 17 bases in between. From germline, CDR1 is LGHNA and CDR2 YSLEER. The CDR3 DNA reads TGCGCCAGCAGTCAAAAGGGGATTGCGGACTATGGCTACACCTTC. This codes for CASSQKGIADYGYTF.

The rearrangement links TRBV9 to TRBJ2-7; D gene unclear. V was clipped by 2 bases and J by 0 bases, with 6 bases between them. Germline CDR1 and CDR2: SGDLS and YYNGEE. CDR3 length: 13 amino acids. CDR3 nucleotide sequence: TGTGCCAGCAGCGTTTCTAGCTCCTACGAGCAGTACTTC. This encodes CASSVSSSYEQYF.

V usage is TRBV7-9 and J usage is TRBJ2-2; D is unresolved. The CDR3 consists of 14 residues. Germline V CDR1 and CDR2: SEHNR, FQNEAQ (reference sequence). V shed 2 bases and J shed 2 bases, with 6 bases lying between them. CDR3 DNA: TGTGCCAGCAGCTTATCATCCAACACCGGGGAGCTGTTTTTT. It encodes CASSLSSNTGELFF. The variable domain in full, completed from reference TRBV7-9 and TRBJ2-2, reads DTGVSQNPRHKITKRGQNVTFRCDPISEHNRLYWYRQTLGQGPEFLTYFQNEAQLEKSRLLSDRFSAERPKGSFSTLEIQRTEQGDSAMYLCASSLSSNTGELFFGEGSRLTVL.

This clonotype occurred a few times. The V and J genes are TRBV7-2 and TRBJ2-3; TRBD2 agrees at 9 bases. The ends lost 3 bases at V and 6 bases at J; junction bases unmatched: 4. The CDR3 covers 14 residues. CDR1 and CDR2 from the germline V gene are SGHTA and FQGNSA. The CDR3 nucleotides read TGTGCCAGCAGCTTCACCCTAGCGGGGGATACGCAGTATTTT. Translation: CASSFTLAGDTQYF. The full variable domain, in which reference TRBV7-2 and TRBJ2-3 provide the parts outside the CDR3, is GAGVSQSPSNKVTEKGKDVELRCDPISGHTALYWYRQSLGQGLEFLIYFQGNSAPDKSGLPSDRFSAERTGGSVSTLTIQRTQQEDSAVYLCASSFTLAGDTQYFGPGTRLTVL.

A few counts support this clonotype. The chain has TRBV9 and TRBJ2-5; 10 nucleotides match TRBD2. The DNA matches TRBJ2-7 better at its end, which makes the J call doubtful. The CDR3 totals 15 residues. Per the germline V gene, CDR1 is SGDLS and CDR2 is YYNGEE. CDR3 DNA: TGTGCCAGCAGCATTAGCGGGGGGAGCTCCTACGAGCAGTACTTC. Protein product: CASSISGGSSYEQYF.

Regarding this clonotype: Lacking the conserved final phenylalanine or tryptophan, this CDR3 likely reflects a read error. The chain links TRBV20-1 to TRBJ2-1; D may correspond to TRBD1 or TRBD2 (6 bases each). The V gene's germline CDR1 is DFQATT and CDR2 SNEGSKA (reference sequence). V shed 3 bases and J shed 1 base, with 10 bases lying between them. This CDR3 has 14 residues. CDR3 sequence: CSASGGFSYNEQFL. The CDR3 DNA sequence: TGCAGTGCTAGCGGGGGCTTTTCCTACAATGAGCAGTTCCTC.

The V call is TRBV4-2, the J call TRBJ1-4; the match to TRBD1 covers 7 bases. V lost 4 bases and J lost 7; bases outside the gene matches: 6. The CDR3 totals 14 residues. The germline V gene has CDR1 LGHNA and CDR2 YNFKEQ. CDR3 amino acids: CASSPTGHPEKLFF. CDR3 bases: TGTGCCAGCAGCCCGACAGGGCACCCTGAAAAACTGTTTTTT.

The chain couples TRBV24-1 to TRBJ2-2, with unresolved D. This CDR3 region has 15 residues. V lost 3 bases and J 2 bases, leaving 9 bases between the germline ends. Per the germline V gene, CDR1 is KGHDR and CDR2 is SFDVKD. In DNA, the CDR3 is TGTGCCACCAGTGATCCAATAATAAACACCGGGGAGCTGTTTTTT. Translation gives CATSDPIINTGELFF.

This clonotype turned up a few times. CDR3 sequence: CASSGGSLNNEQFF. For the CDR3, the DNA is TGCGCCAGCAGCGGGGGGAGCTTAAACAATGAGCAGTTCTTC. This rearrangement joins TRBV5-1 to TRBJ2-1; TRBD2 is a possible D gene (6 bases). V shed 4 bases and J shed 5 bases, with 13 bases lying between them. Germline assignment: CDR1 SGHRS and CDR2 YFSETQ. The CDR3 is made up of 14 amino acids.

The chain uses TRBV20-1 and TRBJ2-5; the D call may be TRBD1 or TRBD2 (5 bases each). The DNA matches TRBJ2-7 better at its end, which makes the J call doubtful. Looked up from germline, CDR1 is DFQATT and CDR2 is SNEGSKA (reference sequence). This CDR3 has 13 amino acids. CDR3: CSARDPGGYEQYF. DNA for the CDR3: TGCAGTGCTAGAGATCCTGGGGGTTACGAGCAGTACTTC.

This chain uses TRBV6-2 or TRBV6-3 with TRBJ1-5; perhaps TRBD1 as D (6 bases). Germline-derived CDR1 and CDR2 are MNHEY and SVGEGT. The CDR3 totals 18 residues. V gave up 5 bases and J gave up 3 bases, with 23 bases separating them. The CDR3 DNA follows: TGTGCCAGCAGTAGGCAAGAGAGGCCAGGGGATGACAATCAGCCCCAGCATTTT. Its translation: CASSRQERPGDDNQPQHF.

In its sample, this clonotype was seen a few times. The gene calls are TRBV15 and TRBJ2-5; tentative D call: TRBD2 (5 bases). Looked up from germline, CDR1 is LNHNV and CDR2 is YYDKDF (reference sequence). This CDR3 contains 15 residues. Trimming shortened V by 0 bases and J by 4 bases, and 12 bases separated the two germline ends. CDR3 sequence: CATSRDPEGRETQYF. CDR3 in DNA: TGTGCCACCAGCAGAGATCCTGAGGGAAGAGAGACCCAGTACTTC.